This entry lists 29 T cell receptor beta chains sequenced from one sample in a study of blood T cell repertoires in COVID-19. Libraries were prepared by immunoSEQ multiplex PCR; TCRdb keeps only in-frame clonotypes and omits some of them. There are 65,000 or so clones in the sample; approximately 77% occur only once, and 0.83% lies in the top ten. The sample comprised peripheral blood. These TCRs come from a woman in her 70s with acute or convalescent COVID-19.

This clone turned up a few times. The chain has TRBV7-2 and TRBJ2-1, with 9 bases aligning to TRBD1. The CDR3 covers 14 residues. V gave up 5 bases and J gave up 5 bases; unmatched junction bases: 4. Germline V gene data show CDR1 as SGHTA and CDR2 as FQGNSA. The chain's CDR3 is CASSIRTGDNEQFF. The CDR3 DNA is TGTGCCAGCAGCATCAGGACAGGGGACAATGAGCAGTTCTTC. The full variable domain, in which reference TRBV7-2 and TRBJ2-1 provide the parts outside the CDR3, is GAGVSQSPSNKVTEKGKDVELRCDPISGHTALYWYRQSLGQGLEFLIYFQGNSAPDKSGLPSDRFSAERTGGSVSTLTIQRTQQEDSAVYLCASSIRTGDNEQFFGPGTRLTVL.

A word on this clone: The germline gene is not matched at one end of the junction; a read error may be the cause. The chain recombines TRBV18 with TRBJ2-4; D call uncertain. Germline CDR1 KGHSH, CDR2 LQKENI. The CDR3 consists of 13 residues. CDR3 sequence reads: CASAPLDMGIQYF. CDR3 DNA: TGTGCCAGCGCACCCCTAGATATGGGCATTCAGTACTTC.

This sequence joins TRBV19 and TRBJ2-4; D might be TRBD1 (6 bases). This CDR3 contains 14 residues. Trimming took off 6 bases at V and 1 base at J, with 10 bases between the two ends. CDR1 is LNHDA and CDR2 is SQIVND in the germline V gene (reference sequence). The CDR3 DNA is TGTGCCAGTAGCCTAACAGGGGCCAAAAACATTCAGTACTTC. Its translation is CASSLTGAKNIQYF.

This clone was seen more than once but under ten times. The rearrangement links TRBV27 to TRBJ2-7; 9 positions match TRBD2. This CDR3 comprises 15 residues. V lost 4 bases, J lost 6 bases, and 10 bases stayed unmatched. Germline-derived CDR1 and CDR2 are MNHEY and SMNVEV (reference sequence). The CDR3, as DNA: TGTGCCAGCAGTTCGCAGGTAGCGGGAGCCTCCGAGCAGTACTTC. Protein sequence: CASSSQVAGASEQYF.

This sequence joins TRBV7-2 and TRBJ2-2, with 12 bases that match TRBD2. The V and J ends lost 6 bases and 4 bases, in that order; junction bases with no gene match: 6. Germline CDR1 reads SGHTA; CDR2 reads FQGNSA. The CDR3 has 16 amino acids. This chain's CDR3 is CASSSTSGRITGELFF. The CDR3 region has the DNA TGTGCCAGCAGTTCGACTAGCGGGAGAATCACCGGGGAGCTGTTTTTT.

The chain joins TRBV7-8 to TRBJ2-7, with 12 bases fitting TRBD2. The trim removed 5 bases at V and 4 bases at J, leaving 6 bases unmatched. Germline loops: CDR1 SGHVS, CDR2 FQNEAQ. This CDR3 region has 15 residues. CDR3 DNA sequence: TGTGCCAGCAGCCCCCTAGCGGGAGGGATATACGAGCAGTACTTC. Protein product: CASSPLAGGIYEQYF. The whole variable domain, filled in from reference TRBV7-8 and TRBJ2-7, reads GAGVSQSPRYKVAKRGQDVALRCDPISGHVSLFWYQQALGQGPEFLTYFQNEAQLDKSGLPSDRFFAERPEGSVSTLKIQRTQQEDSAVYLCASSPLAGGIYEQYFGPGTRLTVT.

This clone was seen only once. The chain couples TRBV10-3 to TRBJ2-1; 10 positions agree with TRBD2. Germline V gene data show CDR1 as ENHRY and CDR2 as SYGVKD. The CDR3 covers 16 residues. V shed 11 bases and J 6 bases; nucleotides not matched to a gene: 16. CDR3 sequence (DNA): TGTGCCTACTCTACTGGGCTAGCGGGAGATTCCAATGAGCAGTTCTTC. Its protein product is CAYSTGLAGDSNEQFF.

The CDR3 DNA reads TGCGCCAGCAGCTTGGGGGGCTGGACCGTTGCCACTGAAGCTTTCTTT. This codes for CASSLGGWTVATEAFF. V is TRBV5-1 and J is TRBJ1-1; weak D call: TRBD1 (5 bases). The germline CDR1 and CDR2 sequences are SGHRS and YFSETQ. Trimming removed 0 bases from V and 4 bases from J, with 16 bases in between. The CDR3 consists of 16 residues. Looking up the rest from reference TRBV5-1 and TRBJ1-1 gives the full variable domain: KAGVTQTPRYLIKTRGQQVTLSCSPISGHRSVSWYQQTPGQGLQFLFEYFSETQRNKGNFPGRFSGRQFSNSRSEMNVSTLELGDSALYLCASSLGGWTVATEAFFGQGTRLTVV.

This clone was observed a few times. The V gene is TRBV2, the J gene TRBJ2-2, with D tentatively TRBD2 (5 bases). V lost 9 bases and J lost 4, with 9 bases in between. Germline V gives CDR1 SNHLY, CDR2 FYNNEI. The CDR3 spans 12 residues. The CDR3 bases are TGTGCCAGAGGGAGAGGCACCGGGGAGCTGTTTTTT. Amino acid sequence: CARGRGTGELFF.

This chain connects TRBV6-6 to TRBJ1-2; tentative D call: TRBD1 (5 bases). The CDR3 has 13 amino acids. The germline gives CDR1 MNHNY, CDR2 SVGAGI (reference sequence). Trimming left V 4 bases short and J 4 bases short, with 10 bases between. CDR3 in DNA: TGTGCCAGCAGTTCAGGGTCGAGCTATGGCTACACCTTC. It codes for CASSSGSSYGYTF.

The chain joins TRBV6-1 to TRBJ1-3; perhaps TRBD1 as D (6 bases). Trimming removed 4 bases from V and 0 bases from J, with 13 bases in between. Germline assignment: CDR1 MNHNS and CDR2 SASEGT. The CDR3 is made up of 16 amino acids. The CDR3 loop is CASSGGQFDSGNTIYF. CDR3 coding DNA: TGTGCCAGCAGTGGAGGACAGTTTGACTCTGGAAACACCATATATTTT.

The count of this clone is one. J is TRBJ2-1 and V is TRBV28; 14 nucleotides match TRBD2. V trimming: 7 bases; J trimming: 6 bases; junction bases outside the gene matches: 8. This CDR3 comprises 16 residues. Per germline, CDR1 MDHEN and CDR2 SYDVKM. In DNA, the CDR3 is TGTGCCAGCATGGGACTAGCGGGAGAGTCCCTCAATGAGCAGTTCTTC. Protein sequence: CASMGLAGESLNEQFF.

The chain is built from TRBV30 and TRBJ1-5, with 9 nucleotides matching TRBD1. This CDR3 comprises 14 residues. Germline-derived CDR1 and CDR2 are GTSNPN and SVGIG (reference sequence). J gave up 2 bases and V 6 bases, and 5 bases lay outside the gene matches. In DNA, the CDR3 is TGTGCCTGTGACAGGGGGGTGGGCAATCAGCCCCAGCATTTT. It yields the protein CACDRGVGNQPQHF.

The chain links TRBV6-6 to TRBJ1-5; D might be TRBD1 (5 bases). CDR1 is MNHNY and CDR2 is SVGAGI in the germline V gene (reference sequence). V dropped 5 bases and J dropped 2 bases, with 16 bases sitting between them. The CDR3 covers 16 residues. The CDR3 DNA reads as TGTGCCAGCAGTCAGACTCAGGGTTCCGGCAATCAGCCCCAGCATTTT. Its translation: CASSQTQGSGNQPQHF.

This clone was seen more than once but under ten times. The junction differs from germline at one of its ends, possibly a read error. This rearrangement joins TRBV3-1 (or the pseudogene TRBV3-2) to TRBJ1-4; TRBD1 matches 8 bases. This CDR3 contains 15 residues. The germline gives CDR1 LGHDT, CDR2 YNNKEL (reference sequence). In DNA, the CDR3 is TGTGCCAGCAGCATTAGGGACAGGCCAGGGGGAAAAGTGTTTTTT. Its translation is CASSIRDRPGGKVFF.

The V and J genes are TRBV7-2 and TRBJ2-2, with TRBD2 identical over 11 bases. Per the germline V gene, CDR1 is SGHTA and CDR2 is FQGNSA. V gave up 5 bases and J gave up 4 bases; unmatched junction bases: 3. CDR3 length equals 15 residues. The CDR3 reads CASSVTSGSTGELFF. In nucleotides, the CDR3 is TGTGCCAGCAGCGTTACTAGCGGGAGCACCGGGGAGCTGTTTTTT. Variable domain in full (rest from reference TRBV7-2 and TRBJ2-2): GAGVSQSPSNKVTEKGKDVELRCDPISGHTALYWYRQSLGQGLEFLIYFQGNSAPDKSGLPSDRFSAERTGGSVSTLTIQRTQQEDSAVYLCASSVTSGSTGELFFGEGSRLTVL.

The CDR3 DNA follows: TGCGCCAGCAGCCAGGGAACCGCGAACTATGGCTACACCTTC. Amino acid sequence: CASSQGTANYGYTF. This sequence joins TRBV5-1 and TRBJ1-2, with a weak D call TRBD1 (5 bases). Germline V lookup: CDR1 SGHRS, CDR2 YFSETQ. V was trimmed by 4 bases and J by 2 bases, leaving 12 bases between them. The CDR3 is 14 residues long.

The chain combines TRBV28 with TRBJ1-3; D is unresolved. CDR1 and CDR2 from the germline V gene are MDHEN and SYDVKM. The CDR3 has 15 amino acids. V was clipped by 2 bases and J by 2 bases, with 10 bases between them. The CDR3 DNA reads as TGTGCCAGCAGTTTACTGGTGCAGGCTGGAAACACCATATATTTT. Amino acid sequence: CASSLLVQAGNTIYF. Using reference TRBV28 and TRBJ1-3 for the parts outside the CDR3, the full variable domain is DVKVTQSSRYLVKRTGEKVFLECVQDMDHENMFWYRQDPGLGLRLIYFSYDVKMKEKGDIPEGYSVSREKKERFSLILESASTNQTSMYLCASSLLVQAGNTIYFGEGSWLTVV.

V is TRBV29-1 and J is TRBJ2-7; 9 bases match TRBD1. The CDR3 covers 11 residues. Germline V gene sequence: CDR1 SQVTM, CDR2 ANQGSEA. Trimming at V came to 6 bases and at J to 7 bases, leaving 4 bases not matched to a gene. The CDR3 is CSVRTGEEQYF. The CDR3 nucleotides are TGCAGCGTAAGGACAGGGGAAGAGCAGTACTTC.

This clone turned up a few times. The chain recombines TRBV6-4 with TRBJ2-7; 8 positions match TRBD2. With V trimmed by 3 bases and J by 4 bases, 2 bases remained unmatched. The CDR3 spans 13 residues. Germline V gives CDR1 MRHNA, CDR2 SNTAGT. The CDR3 protein is CASSEASGYEQYF. DNA of the CDR3: TGTGCCAGCAGTGAGGCTAGCGGGTACGAGCAGTACTTC.

Comments on this clone: Germline and junction disagree at one end, which may indicate a read error. The V and J genes are TRBV7-9 and TRBJ2-5, with D possibly being TRBD2 (6 bases). Per germline, CDR1 SEHNR and CDR2 FQNEAQ (reference sequence). This CDR3 contains 15 residues. The CDR3 loop reads CASSLGLAVPGTQYF. CDR3 DNA: TGTGCCAGCAGTTTAGGGTTAGCGGTCCCAGGGACCCAGTACTTC.

A few counts support this clone. The chain is built from TRBV9 and TRBJ1-1; the D gene is possibly TRBD1 (6 bases). Trimming pared 0 bases from V and 1 base from J, leaving 19 bases between. Looked up from germline, CDR1 is SGDLS and CDR2 is YYNGEE. The length of the CDR3 is 18 residues. This CDR3 reads CASSVGSAGASSNTEAFF. In DNA, the CDR3 is TGTGCCAGCAGCGTAGGCTCCGCAGGGGCCTCGTCGAACACTGAAGCTTTCTTT.

A few counts support this clone. The V gene is TRBV2, the J gene TRBJ1-6; possibly TRBD1 for D (5 bases). The CDR3 covers 14 residues. Germline loops: CDR1 SNHLY, CDR2 FYNNEI. The V and J ends lost 6 bases and 6 bases respectively, with 12 bases between them. CDR3: CASRTTEINSPLHF. CDR3 nucleotide sequence: TGTGCCAGCAGGACGACAGAGATTAATTCACCCCTCCACTTT.

The chain uses TRBV7-2 and TRBJ1-1; a weak D match, TRBD1 (5 bases). This CDR3 comprises 15 residues. V dropped 6 bases and J dropped 3 bases, with 17 bases sitting between them. Germline CDR1 SGHTA, CDR2 FQGNSA. CDR3 nucleotide sequence: TGTGCCAGCAGAAAAGTGGGGCGAGGAGACACTGAAGCTTTCTTT. It is translated as CASRKVGRGDTEAFF.

DNA for the CDR3: TGTGCCAGCAGCCCAGAGGGGACAGCTGGAAACACCATATATTTT. It is translated as CASSPEGTAGNTIYF. This rearrangement joins TRBV4-2 to TRBJ1-3; 7 nucleotides match TRBD1. This CDR3 comprises 15 residues. The J segment lost 2 bases and the V segment lost 4 bases, leaving 5 bases of the junction unmatched. CDR1 is LGHNA, CDR2 YNFKEQ, per germline.

The chain employs TRBV5-1 and TRBJ2-1, with D maybe TRBD2 (6 bases). This CDR3 is built from 15 residues. Germline-derived CDR1 and CDR2 are SGHRS and YFSETQ. The V end was cut by 2 bases, the J end by 2 bases, with 11 bases between. The DNA for the CDR3 is TGCGCCAGCAGCTTCCCGACTAGACCCTACAATGAGCAGTTCTTC. This gives the protein CASSFPTRPYNEQFF.

This chain connects TRBV27 to TRBJ2-7; TRBD2 matches 8 bases. The germline CDR1 and CDR2 sequences are MNHEY and SMNVEV (reference sequence). With 6 bases clipped from V and 0 bases from J, the junction kept 4 bases outside the gene matches. The CDR3 extends over 14 amino acids. Here the CDR3 DNA reads TGTGCCAGCAGGTGGGCGGGGGGCTCCTACGAGCAGTACTTC. This codes for CASRWAGGSYEQYF.

This clone was recorded once. The CDR3 loop is CASSHSLWGGDKDTDTQYF. CDR3 sequence (DNA): TGTGCCAGCAGCCACTCCCTTTGGGGGGGAGACAAAGACACAGATACGCAGTATTTT. This rearrangement joins TRBV4-2 to TRBJ2-3, with 7 nucleotides matching TRBD2. J gave up 2 bases and V 3 bases, and 17 bases lay outside the gene matches. CDR3 length: 19 residues. Per the germline V gene, CDR1 is LGHNA and CDR2 is YNFKEQ.

The chain couples TRBV2 to TRBJ2-7, with 8 positions matching TRBD2. The germline CDR1 and CDR2 sequences are SNHLY and FYNNEI. Germline trimming cut 8 bases from V and 6 bases from J; bases unmatched to any gene: 9. This CDR3 is built from 13 residues. In DNA, the CDR3 is TGTGCCAGCGAGGCGCGGGGGGTTGGCGAGCAGTACTTC. Its translation: CASEARGVGEQYF.